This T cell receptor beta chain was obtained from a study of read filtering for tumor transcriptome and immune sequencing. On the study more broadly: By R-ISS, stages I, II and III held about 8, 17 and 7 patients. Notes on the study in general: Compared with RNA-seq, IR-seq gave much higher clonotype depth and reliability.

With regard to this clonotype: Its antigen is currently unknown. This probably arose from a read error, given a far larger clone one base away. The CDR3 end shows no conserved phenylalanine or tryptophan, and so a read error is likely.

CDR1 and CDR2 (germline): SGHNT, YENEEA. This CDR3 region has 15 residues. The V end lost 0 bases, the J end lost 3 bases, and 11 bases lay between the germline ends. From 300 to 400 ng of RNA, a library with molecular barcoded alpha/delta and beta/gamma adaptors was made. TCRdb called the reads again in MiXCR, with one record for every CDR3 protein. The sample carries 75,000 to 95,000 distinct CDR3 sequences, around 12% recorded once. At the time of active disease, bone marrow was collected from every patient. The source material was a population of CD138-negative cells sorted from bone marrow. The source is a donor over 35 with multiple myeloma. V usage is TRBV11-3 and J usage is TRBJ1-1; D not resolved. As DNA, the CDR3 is TGTGCCAGCAGCTTAGACGGGTGGGTGGACACTGAAGCTTTCCTT. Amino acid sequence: CASSLDGWVDTEAFL.